This T cell receptor (beta chain) is from a study of blood T cell repertoires in COVID-19. In the study overall: Donors in the United States, Italy and Spain gave samples during acute or convalescent COVID-19.

Seattle patient enrollment occurred during active infection, with longitudinal follow-up thereafter. The CDR3 has 15 residues. Per germline, CDR1 SGHNT and CDR2 YENEEA. The V end lost 3 bases, the J end lost 9 bases, and 21 bases lay between the germline ends. Per the original methods: Nucleated cell number was recorded as an estimate derived from reference gene primer amplification. Data came from immunoSEQ multiplex PCR; TCRdb stores just in-frame clones and leaves some out. V and J calls and clone size are copied from that table; D and trimming were computed from the DNA. The sample yields some 450,000 clones, roughly 90% seen once.

The V and J genes are TRBV11-3 and TRBJ2-7, with D perhaps matching TRBD2 (5 bases). The sequence derives from a man aged 18 to 29 with COVID-19, enrolled during active disease. Source material: peripheral blood. CDR3 bases: TGTGCCAGCAGCTTGCCCTCGGGGTACCTAAGTGCGCAGTACTTC. It specifies CASSLPSGYLSAQYF. Full variable domain (remainder filled in from reference TRBV11-3 and TRBJ2-7): EAGVVQSPRYKIIEKKQPVAFWCNPISGHNTLYWYLQNLGQGPELLIRYENEEAVDDSQLPKDRFSAERLKGVDSTLKIQPAELGDSAVYLCASSLPSGYLSAQYFGPGTRLTVT.